This TCR beta chain was sequenced during a study of blood T cell repertoires in COVID-19. For the study at large: Samples representing acute and convalescent COVID-19 were sourced from the United States, Italy and Spain. From T cells, B-cell-depleted T cells, or PBMCs came the material, which was cDNA or gDNA.

Clones were sequenced by immunoSEQ multiplex PCR, and TCRdb holds only the in-frame ones, with some missing. The sample contains about 250,000 clones, approximately 88% of which appear only once. The study recruited people aged 18 to 89 years across approximately 23 US areas. Germline V gene lookup returns CDR1 SGHVS and CDR2 FNYEAQ. The junction had 4 bases not matched to a gene; V was cut back by 0 bases and J by 0 bases. There are 16 residues in the CDR3. This chain links TRBV7-6 with TRBJ1-1; TRBD1 matches 7 bases. Sequenced: PBMCs or T cells enriched from blood (not recorded which). The clonotype comes from a woman aged 35 to 49 who had been exposed to COVID-19. The DNA of the CDR3 is TGTGCCAGCAGCTTAGCGGCGACAGGGCTGAACACTGAAGCTTTCTTT. Its translation: CASSLAATGLNTEAFF.